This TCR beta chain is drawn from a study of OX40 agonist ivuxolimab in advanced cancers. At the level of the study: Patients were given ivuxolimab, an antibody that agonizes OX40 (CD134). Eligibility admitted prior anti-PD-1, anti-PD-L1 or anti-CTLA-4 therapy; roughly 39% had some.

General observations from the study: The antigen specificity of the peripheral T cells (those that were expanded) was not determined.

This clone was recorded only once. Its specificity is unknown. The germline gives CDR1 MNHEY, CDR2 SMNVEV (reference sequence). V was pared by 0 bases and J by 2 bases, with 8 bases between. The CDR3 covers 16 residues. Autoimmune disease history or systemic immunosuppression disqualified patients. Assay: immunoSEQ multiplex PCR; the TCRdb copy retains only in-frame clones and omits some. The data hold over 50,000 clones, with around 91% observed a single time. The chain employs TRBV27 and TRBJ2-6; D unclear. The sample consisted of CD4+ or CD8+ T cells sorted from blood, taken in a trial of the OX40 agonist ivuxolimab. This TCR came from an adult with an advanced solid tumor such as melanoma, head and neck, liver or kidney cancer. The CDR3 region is CASSLSSPTGANVLTF. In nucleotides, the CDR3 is TGTGCCAGCAGTTTATCTAGCCCGACTGGGGCCAACGTCCTGACTTTC.